This T cell receptor beta chain was captured by sequencing in a study of long-term antiretroviral therapy in people with HIV. Study-level background: It was about a decade after the earliest samples that the 2015 immediate-ART recommendation appeared. Study-level points and caveats: At every time point, clones expanded before ART dominated the repertoire.

This was the immunoSEQ v3.0 assay at survey level. Sequencing used immunoSEQ multiplex PCR; TCRdb keeps in-frame clones, though not all of them. The sample includes some 28,000 clones, roughly 96% of them seen just once. Researchers secured at least one pre-ART and at least two post-ART PBMC samples from each donor. Without exception, participants with HIV were treated in the United States. About this clone: Antigen specificity is unknown.

This TCR was sampled from a man aged 25 to 40 with HIV. The material sequenced was unsorted PBMCs, taken 6 to 6.5 years after starting antiretroviral therapy.

DNA for the CDR3: TGTGCCAGCAGTTATGACCCGACTATCACAGATACGCAGTATTTT. The encoded protein is CASSYDPTITDTQYF. This rearrangement joins TRBV6-6 to TRBJ2-3; maybe TRBD2 (5 bases). Germline V gene data show CDR1 as MNHNY and CDR2 as SVGAGI (reference sequence). V was clipped by 3 bases and J by 2 bases, with 12 bases between them. The CDR3 spans 15 residues.